These T cell receptor beta chains were read from a single sample in a study of T cells in Graves' hyperthyroidism and ophthalmopathy. TCRdb ran MiXCR on the multiplex PCR reads and lists one entry per CDR3 protein. The data contain hundreds of thousands of distinct CDR3 sequences, 20% to 25% of them singletons. Material for sequencing was blood. These receptors came from a man aged 25 to 45 with Graves' ophthalmopathy. The CDR3 runs from the conserved cysteine through the conserved F or W. The order of the fields is CDR3 length, V gene, CDR3 protein.

16,TRBV7-6,CASSRLAGGNTGELFF
18,TRBV30,CAWRRIRDSMTTNYGYTF
15,TRBV24-1,CATRSTSQRTNEQFF
19,TRBV28,CASSFRISPSGSAYNEQFF
14,TRBV6-1,CASSDSGTGWEQYF
16,TRBV11-2,CASSYIRGRRQETQYF
16,TRBV12-3/TRBV12-4,CASSPGVAASTDTQYF
16,TRBV24-1,CATSTSGANSYNEQFF
16,TRBV24-1,CATSDFRGSSYNEQFF
15,TRBV28,CASSSPGTGNYGYTF
13,TRBV6-2/TRBV6-3,CASHGQGNQPQHF
11,TRBV6-1,CAILDRGEQYF
14,TRBV25-1,CASSEATVGYGYTF
16,TRBV7-2,CASSLNSRGGGEKLFF
12,TRBV19,CASSSPGRPITF
19,TRBV6-2/TRBV6-3,CASSPQPGTSGSSYNEQFF
14,TRBV6-2/TRBV6-3,CASRPDYKMGIQYF
16,TRBV6-1,CASSKPSGTGSYEQYF
16,TRBV18,CASSPPSPGPQETQYF
15,TRBV6-2/TRBV6-3,CASNKSGYSNQPQHF
16,TRBV2,CASSDQWGQGNQPQHF
14,TRBV6-1,CASSRREGLDEQFF
14,TRBV28,CASSSPRSQETQYF
13,TRBV3-1,CASGLAHTDTQYF
17,TRBV28,CASRTRRGLVPSNEQFF
14,TRBV6-1,CASNPGGRFYEQYF
17,TRBV27,CASSSLTSGRGFETQYF
14,TRBV2,CARSEAGGSDTQYF
16,TRBV7-9,CASSRGLSRDGYGYTF
12,TRBV12-3/TRBV12-4,CASKISNQPQHF
14,TRBV11-2,CASSLAGGGDTQYF
14,TRBV7-2,CASSSGLIYNEQFF
16,TRBV27,CASSFSGGTGNSPLHF
15,TRBV27,CASRGGARAGNEQFF
13,TRBV11-2,CASSLRRDYGYTF
14,TRBV7-9,CASSSAGRSNEQFF
15,TRBV6-5,CASSYGQTMNTEAFF
14,TRBV18,CASSPPSERRRLFF
15,TRBV6-2/TRBV6-3,CASSYPTPGGHEQFF